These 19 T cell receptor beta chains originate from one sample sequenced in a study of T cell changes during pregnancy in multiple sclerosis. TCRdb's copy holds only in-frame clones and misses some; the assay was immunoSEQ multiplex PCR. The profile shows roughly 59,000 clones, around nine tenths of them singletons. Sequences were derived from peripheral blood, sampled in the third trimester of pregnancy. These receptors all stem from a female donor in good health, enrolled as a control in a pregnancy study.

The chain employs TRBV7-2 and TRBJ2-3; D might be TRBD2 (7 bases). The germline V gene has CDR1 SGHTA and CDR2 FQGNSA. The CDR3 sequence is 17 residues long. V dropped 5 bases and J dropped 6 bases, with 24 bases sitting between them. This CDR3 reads CASSPSRAGAPLDTQYF. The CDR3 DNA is TGTGCCAGCAGCCCGTCGCGGGCGGGGGCGCCTTTGGATACGCAGTATTTT.

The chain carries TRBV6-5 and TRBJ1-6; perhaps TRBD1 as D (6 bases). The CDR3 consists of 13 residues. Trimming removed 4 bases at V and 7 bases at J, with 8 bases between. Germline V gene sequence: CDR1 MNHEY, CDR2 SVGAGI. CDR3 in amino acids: CASSSGQNSPLHF. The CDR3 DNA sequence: TGTGCCAGCAGTTCTGGACAGAATTCACCCCTCCACTTT.

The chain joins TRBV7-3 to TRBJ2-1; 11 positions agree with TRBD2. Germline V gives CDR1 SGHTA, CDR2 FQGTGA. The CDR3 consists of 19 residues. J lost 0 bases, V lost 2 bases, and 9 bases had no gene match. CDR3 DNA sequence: TGTGCCAGCAGCTTAGGGCCTAGCGGGGGGCCGAGCTCCTACAATGAGCAGTTCTTC. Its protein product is CASSLGPSGGPSSYNEQFF.

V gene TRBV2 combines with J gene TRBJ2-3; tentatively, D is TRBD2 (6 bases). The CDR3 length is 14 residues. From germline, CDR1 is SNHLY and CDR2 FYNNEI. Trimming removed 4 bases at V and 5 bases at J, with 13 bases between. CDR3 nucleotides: TGTGCCAGCAGTGCGGGCCGGGGGAAAGATACGCAGTATTTT. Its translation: CASSAGRGKDTQYF.

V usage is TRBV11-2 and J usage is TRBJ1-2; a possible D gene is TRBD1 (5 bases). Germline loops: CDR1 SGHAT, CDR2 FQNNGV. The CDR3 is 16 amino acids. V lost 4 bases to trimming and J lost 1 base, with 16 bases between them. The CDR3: CASSSPWDSDNYGYTF. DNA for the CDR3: TGTGCCAGCAGCTCGCCCTGGGACTCGGATAACTATGGCTACACCTTC.

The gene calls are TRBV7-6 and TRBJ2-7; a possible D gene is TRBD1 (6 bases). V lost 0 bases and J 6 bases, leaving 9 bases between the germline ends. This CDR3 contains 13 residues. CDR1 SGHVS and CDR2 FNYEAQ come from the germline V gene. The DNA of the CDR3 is TGTGCCAGCAGCTTAGCTACAGGGACCGAGCAGTACTTC. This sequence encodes CASSLATGTEQYF.

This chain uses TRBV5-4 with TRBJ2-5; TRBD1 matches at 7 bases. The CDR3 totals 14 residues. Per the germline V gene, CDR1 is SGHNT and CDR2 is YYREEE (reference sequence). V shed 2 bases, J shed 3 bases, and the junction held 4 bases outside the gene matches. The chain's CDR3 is CASSFLQGKETQYF. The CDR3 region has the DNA TGTGCCAGCAGCTTTTTACAGGGGAAAGAGACCCAGTACTTC.

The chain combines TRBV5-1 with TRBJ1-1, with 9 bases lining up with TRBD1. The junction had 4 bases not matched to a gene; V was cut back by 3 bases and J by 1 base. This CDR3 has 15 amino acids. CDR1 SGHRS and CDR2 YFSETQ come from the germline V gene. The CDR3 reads CASSSPGQGNTEAFF. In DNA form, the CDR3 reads TGCGCCAGCAGCTCACCGGGACAGGGGAACACTGAAGCTTTCTTT.

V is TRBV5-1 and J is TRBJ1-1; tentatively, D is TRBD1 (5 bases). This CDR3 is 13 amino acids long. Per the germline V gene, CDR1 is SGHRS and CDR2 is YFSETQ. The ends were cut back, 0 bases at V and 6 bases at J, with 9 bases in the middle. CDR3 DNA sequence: TGCGCCAGCAGCTTGGGGGGGGTGGCTGAAGCTTTCTTT. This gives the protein CASSLGGVAEAFF.

CDR3 coding DNA: TGCGCCAGCAGCCAAGAAATTACTGGGGGGATGACTGAAGCTTTCTTT. Translated: CASSQEITGGMTEAFF. The chain uses TRBV4-3 and TRBJ1-1; the D gene is possibly TRBD1 (5 bases). Germline V gene lookup returns CDR1 LGHNA and CDR2 YSLEER. The CDR3 has 16 amino acids. Deletions cut 0 bases from V and 5 bases from J, with 16 bases between.

The CDR3 sequence: CASSRSGGKETQYF. For the CDR3, the DNA is TGTGCCAGCAGCCGTAGCGGGGGAAAAGAGACCCAGTACTTC. This chain links TRBV6-5 with TRBJ2-5, with 9 nucleotides matching TRBD2. Losses at the gene ends were 6 bases for V and 3 bases for J; bases not matched to a gene: 5. CDR1 and CDR2 (germline): MNHEY, SVGAGI. There are 14 residues in the CDR3.

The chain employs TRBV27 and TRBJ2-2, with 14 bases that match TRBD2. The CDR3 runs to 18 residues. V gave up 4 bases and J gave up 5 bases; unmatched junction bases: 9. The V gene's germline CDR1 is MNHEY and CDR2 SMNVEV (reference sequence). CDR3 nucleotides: TGTGCCAGCAGTTCCTGGACTAGCGGGGGGATTGGGACCGGGGAGCTGTTTTTT. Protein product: CASSSWTSGGIGTGELFF.

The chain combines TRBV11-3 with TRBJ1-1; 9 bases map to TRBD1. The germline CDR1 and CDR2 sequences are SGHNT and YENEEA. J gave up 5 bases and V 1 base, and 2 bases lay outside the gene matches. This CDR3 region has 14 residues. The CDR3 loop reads CASSLGDRETEAFF. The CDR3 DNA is TGTGCCAGCAGCTTAGGGGACAGGGAGACTGAAGCTTTCTTT.

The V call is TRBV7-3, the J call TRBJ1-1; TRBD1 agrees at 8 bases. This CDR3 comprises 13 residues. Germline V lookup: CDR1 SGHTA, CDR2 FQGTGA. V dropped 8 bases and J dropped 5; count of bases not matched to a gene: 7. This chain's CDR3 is CASGQGSGTEAFF. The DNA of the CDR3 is TGTGCCAGCGGACAGGGTTCGGGAACTGAAGCTTTCTTT.

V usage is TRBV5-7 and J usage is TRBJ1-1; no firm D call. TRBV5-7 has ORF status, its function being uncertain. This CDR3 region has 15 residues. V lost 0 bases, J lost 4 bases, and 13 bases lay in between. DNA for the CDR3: TGTGCCAGCAGCTTGGCTTTAGAGCGGAGCACTGAAGCTTTCTTT. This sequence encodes CASSLALERSTEAFF.

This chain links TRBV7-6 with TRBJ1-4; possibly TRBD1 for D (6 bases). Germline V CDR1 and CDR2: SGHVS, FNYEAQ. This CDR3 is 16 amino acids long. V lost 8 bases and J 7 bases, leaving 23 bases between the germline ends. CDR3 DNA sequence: TGTGCCAGCGCCTACCGGTACAGGGACGAGGGTGAAAAACTGTTTTTT. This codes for CASAYRYRDEGEKLFF.

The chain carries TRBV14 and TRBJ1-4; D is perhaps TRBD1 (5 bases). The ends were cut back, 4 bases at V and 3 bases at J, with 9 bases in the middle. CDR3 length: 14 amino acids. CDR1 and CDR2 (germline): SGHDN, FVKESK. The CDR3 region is CASSLQGANEKLFF. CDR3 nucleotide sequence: TGTGCCAGCAGCCTCCAAGGGGCTAATGAAAAACTGTTTTTT.

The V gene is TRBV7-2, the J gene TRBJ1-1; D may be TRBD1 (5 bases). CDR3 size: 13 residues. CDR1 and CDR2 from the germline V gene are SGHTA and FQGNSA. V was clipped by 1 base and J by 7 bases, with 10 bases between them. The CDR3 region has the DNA TGTGCCAGCAGCTTAGGAAGACAGCTTGAAGCTTTCTTT. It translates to CASSLGRQLEAFF.

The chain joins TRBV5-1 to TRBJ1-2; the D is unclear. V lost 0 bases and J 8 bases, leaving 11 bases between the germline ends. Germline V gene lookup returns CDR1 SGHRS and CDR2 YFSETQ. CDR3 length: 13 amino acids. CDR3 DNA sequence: TGCGCCAGCAGCTTGGCCGGGTTCAAAGGCTACACCTTC. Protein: CASSLAGFKGYTF.